Following are 20 T cell receptor beta chains from one sample sequenced in a study of cytomegalovirus exposure and HLA in healthy donors. Vbeta (60) and Jbeta (13) primers were used in the PCR. The assay was immunoSEQ multiplex PCR, and TCRdb's table has in-frame clones only and misses some. The sample lists 85,000 to 90,000 clones; 75% to 90% were seen once. The sequenced material came from PBMCs. The receptor set was obtained from a man in his forties or fifties in good health and CMV-seropositive.

The chain links TRBV11-2 to TRBJ2-1; TRBD2 matches at 9 bases. From germline, CDR1 is SGHAT and CDR2 FQNNGV. The trim removed 2 bases at V and 5 bases at J, leaving 16 bases unmatched. There are 19 residues in the CDR3. CDR3 in DNA: TGTGCCAGCAGCTTATCGACATCTGTTTTTAGCGGGAGAGACAATGAGCAGTTCTTC. Translated: CASSLSTSVFSGRDNEQFF.

CDR3 residues: CASSFLQGNQPQHF. The CDR3, as DNA: TGTGCCAGCAGCTTTTTACAGGGCAATCAGCCCCAGCATTTT. This chain links TRBV5-5 with TRBJ1-5; tentatively, D is TRBD1 (5 bases). Germline V gene data show CDR1 as SGHKS and CDR2 as YYEKEE (reference sequence). The CDR3 consists of 14 residues. V was pared by 2 bases and J by 2 bases, with 8 bases between.

The chain couples TRBV7-8 to TRBJ1-6; TRBD1 is a possible D gene (6 bases). The V end lost 5 bases, the J end lost 10 bases, and 12 bases lay between the germline ends. The germline V gene has CDR1 SGHVS and CDR2 FQNEAQ. This CDR3 region has 13 residues. CDR3 sequence reads: CASSLYRDSPLHF. The DNA of the CDR3 is TGTGCCAGCAGCCTCTACAGGGACTCACCCCTCCACTTT.

This clone was seen only once. The chain has TRBV2 and TRBJ2-3; 7 bases are shared with TRBD2. Per germline, CDR1 SNHLY and CDR2 FYNNEI. V lost 6 bases to trimming and J lost 2 bases; unmatched junction nucleotides: 14. The CDR3 has 17 amino acids. The CDR3 reads CASRIAALAAFTDTQYF. In DNA form, the CDR3 reads TGTGCCAGCAGGATCGCCGCTCTAGCGGCTTTCACAGATACGCAGTATTTT.

The chain is built from TRBV5-1 and TRBJ1-1; 7 positions agree with TRBD1. CDR3 length: 13 residues. V was clipped by 0 bases and J by 7 bases; unmatched bases: 3. Germline values: CDR1 SGHRS, CDR2 YFSETQ. The CDR3 region is CASSLAGTVEAFF. The DNA of the CDR3 is TGCGCCAGCAGCTTGGCCGGGACAGTTGAAGCTTTCTTT.

The chain has TRBV7-2 and TRBJ2-5, with 9 nucleotides matching TRBD1. TRBJ2-7 matches the DNA end more closely, so the J call is doubtful. CDR1 and CDR2 from the germline V gene are SGHTA and FQGNSA. The CDR3 contains 15 residues. This CDR3 is CASSAGQGIIYEQYF. CDR3 bases: TGTGCCAGCAGCGCCGGACAGGGGATCATCTACGAGCAGTACTTC.

The chain links TRBV5-1 to TRBJ2-6; TRBD1 might be the D (5 bases). The CDR3 has 18 residues. Trimming removed 1 base from V and 4 bases from J, with 18 bases in between. CDR1 and CDR2 (germline): SGHRS, YFSETQ. The CDR3 reads CASSLPVLQAFGANVLTF. The CDR3 DNA sequence: TGCGCCAGCAGCTTGCCCGTCTTACAGGCTTTCGGGGCCAACGTCCTGACTTTC.

V and J are TRBV7-3 and TRBJ2-5; D gene uncertain. The DNA end is a closer match to TRBJ2-7, so the J assignment may be wrong. The CDR3 has 13 amino acids. Germline-derived CDR1 and CDR2 are SGHTA and FQGTGA. CDR3 residues: CASSLTAGYEQYF. CDR3 in DNA: TGTGCCAGCAGCTTAACGGCAGGCTACGAGCAGTACTTC.

The chain links TRBV7-9 to TRBJ2-7; a weak D match, TRBD1 (5 bases). Germline V gene data show CDR1 as SEHNR and CDR2 as FQNEAQ (reference sequence). V was clipped by 2 bases and J by 2 bases, with 10 bases between them. This CDR3 region has 14 residues. Written as DNA, the CDR3 is TGTGCCAGCAGCTTATCCCAGGGAACCTACGAGCAGTACTTC. Its translation: CASSLSQGTYEQYF.

V usage is TRBV5-1 and J usage is TRBJ2-2; unclear D gene. This CDR3 is 16 amino acids long. The V end lost 2 bases, the J end lost 2 bases, and 13 bases lay between the germline ends. Germline V gene sequence: CDR1 SGHRS, CDR2 YFSETQ. In DNA, the CDR3 is TGCGCCAGCAGCTTCTTACTCCAGACTAACACCGGGGAGCTGTTTTTT. Residues: CASSFLLQTNTGELFF.

This clone came up once. The V gene is TRBV7-8, the J gene TRBJ1-6; D is perhaps TRBD1 (6 bases). Trimming took 5 bases from V and 8 from J, leaving 19 bases between them. Germline V gene lookup returns CDR1 SGHVS and CDR2 FQNEAQ. The length of the CDR3 is 16 residues. CDR3 sequence reads: CASSLQGPPRDSPLHF. Written as DNA, the CDR3 is TGTGCCAGCAGCCTCCAGGGGCCTCCTAGGGATTCACCCCTCCACTTT. Looking up the rest from reference TRBV7-8 and TRBJ1-6 gives the full variable domain: GAGVSQSPRYKVAKRGQDVALRCDPISGHVSLFWYQQALGQGPEFLTYFQNEAQLDKSGLPSDRFFAERPEGSVSTLKIQRTQQEDSAVYLCASSLQGPPRDSPLHFGNGTRLTVT.

The chain couples TRBV25-1 to TRBJ2-4; D might be TRBD2 (6 bases). Trimming shortened V by 3 bases and J by 7 bases, and 13 bases separated the two germline ends. CDR1 is MGHDK and CDR2 is SYGVNS in the germline V gene. CDR3 length: 14 amino acids. In DNA form, the CDR3 reads TGTGCCAGCAGTGATAGTGGAGGGCTCAACATTCAGTACTTC. It is translated as CASSDSGGLNIQYF.

The chain is built from TRBV19 and TRBJ2-2, with D possibly being TRBD2 (5 bases). V was clipped by 8 bases and J by 4 bases, with 11 bases between them. The CDR3 sequence is 13 residues long. The germline CDR1 and CDR2 sequences are LNHDA and SQIVND (reference sequence). The CDR3 DNA is TGTGCCAGTTTAGGCGGGTTCACCGGGGAGCTGTTTTTT. Translation gives CASLGGFTGELFF.

The rearrangement uses TRBV6-5 and TRBJ1-5, with D uncertain. The germline V gene has CDR1 MNHEY and CDR2 SVGAGI. This CDR3 comprises 16 residues. With 4 bases removed from V and 0 bases from J, the gap between germline ends came to 13 bases. The CDR3 DNA reads TGTGCCAGCAGTTCCGACGGGATTTATAGCAATCAGCCCCAGCATTTT. This gives the protein CASSSDGIYSNQPQHF.

CDR3 nucleotide sequence: TGTGCCAGCAGCCAGGGGTCGGCTAACTATGGCTACACCTTC. It specifies CASSQGSANYGYTF. This chain links TRBV7-9 with TRBJ1-2; D is perhaps TRBD1 (6 bases). The CDR3 has 14 residues. Germline V gene lookup returns CDR1 SEHNR and CDR2 FQNEAQ (reference sequence). V dropped 5 bases and J dropped 0 bases, with 10 bases sitting between them.

The chain recombines TRBV6-1 with TRBJ1-1; TRBD1 is a possible D gene (5 bases). The CDR3 consists of 14 residues. V was pared by 3 bases and J by 4 bases, with 12 bases between. Germline assignment: CDR1 MNHNS and CDR2 SASEGT. In DNA form, the CDR3 reads TGTGCCAGCAGTGAGCCAGGGAGGGCCACTGAAGCTTTCTTT. Translation: CASSEPGRATEAFF.

This chain connects TRBV28 to TRBJ1-1; the D is unclear. CDR1 is MDHEN and CDR2 is SYDVKM in the germline V gene. Trimming removed 6 bases at V and 1 base at J, with 12 bases between. This CDR3 is built from 14 residues. The CDR3, as DNA: TGTGCCAGCAGAGCGGCGGGGAGGAACACTGAAGCTTTCTTT. Its translation: CASRAAGRNTEAFF. Filled out from reference TRBV28 and TRBJ1-1, the complete variable domain reads DVKVTQSSRYLVKRTGEKVFLECVQDMDHENMFWYRQDPGLGLRLIYFSYDVKMKEKGDIPEGYSVSREKKERFSLILESASTNQTSMYLCASRAAGRNTEAFFGQGTRLTVV.

This chain uses TRBV2 with TRBJ2-1; 7 bases are a match to TRBD2. CDR1 and CDR2 (germline): SNHLY, FYNNEI. The junction had 14 bases not matched to a gene; V was cut back by 3 bases and J by 3 bases. This CDR3 has 18 residues. For the CDR3, the DNA is TGTGCCAGCAGTGACAACTTCCGGCTAGCGGCTGGCTACAATGAGCAGTTCTTC. Encoded protein: CASSDNFRLAAGYNEQFF.

The chain is built from TRBV7-2 and TRBJ2-4; 9 positions match TRBD2. The germline CDR1 and CDR2 sequences are SGHTA and FQGNSA. The CDR3 is 18 amino acids. Trimming at V came to 2 bases and at J to 0 bases, leaving 8 bases not matched to a gene. This chain's CDR3 is CASSLPKLAGGAKNIQYF. DNA of the CDR3: TGTGCCAGCAGCTTACCAAAACTAGCGGGTGGAGCCAAAAACATTCAGTACTTC.

A few counts support this clone. This chain connects TRBV6-5 to TRBJ2-7, with a tentative D call TRBD2 (5 bases). The V gene's germline CDR1 is MNHEY and CDR2 SVGAGI. The CDR3 has 13 residues. Between the trimmed V and J ends, which lost 6 bases and 3 bases, there was a span of 12 bases. In DNA, the CDR3 is TGTGCCAGCAGGGTTATTGAGGGCTACGAGCAGTACTTC. Translated, it gives CASRVIEGYEQYF.